This paragraph covers one T cell receptor beta chain sequence. V dropped 2 bases and J dropped 0 bases, with 14 bases sitting between them. From germline, CDR1 is MDHEN and CDR2 SYDVKM. This CDR3 has 18 amino acids. This sample stems from a study of blood T cell repertoires in COVID-19. Study information: Nucleic acid was either cDNA or gDNA, and it came from T cells, B-cell-depleted T cells, or PBMCs.

Seattle participants joined during active infection and were tracked over time. Profiled with immunoSEQ multiplex PCR; TCRdb holds only in-frame clones, not every one. The table includes about 200,000 clones, 82% detected once. This TCR was sampled from a woman older than 75 with COVID-19, enrolled during active disease. Material: peripheral blood. The chain joins TRBV28 to TRBJ1-6, with a tentative D call TRBD1 (5 bases). CDR3 loop: CASSLIPVTDSYNSPLHF. The CDR3 DNA follows: TGTGCCAGCAGTTTAATCCCCGTGACAGACTCCTATAATTCACCCCTCCACTTT.